The text below deals with one T cell receptor (beta chain). This clone was seen a single time. Its antigen is unknown. No much larger clone exists at a distance of one base, and base qualities are not known. The data originate from a study of blood T cell repertoires in COVID-19 (dated by TCRdb to about 2020). About the investigation overall: ImmuneRACE Cohort 3 recovered participants were defined by two consecutive negative NP/OP PCR tests, healthcare professional clearance, or symptom resolution. Samples covering the acute and convalescent phases of COVID-19 were provided by collaborators in the United States, Italy and Spain. The prospective study material was composed of cDNA or gDNA derived from T cells, B-cell-depleted T cells, or PBMCs. The dataset comprised deeply sampled blood TCRbeta repertoires from subjects exposed to, actively infected with, or recovered from COVID-19. The repertoires were made available in a free public database intended to serve as a resource for research on the immune response to SARS-CoV-2. The samples were drawn from the first 160 participants of the ongoing ImmuneRACE study and from some 1,300 subjects provided by 6 global collaborators. Nearly every sample came with metadata listing a de-identified subject ID, COVID-19 status, age in years and sex. Where available, HLA class I and class II types were taken from metadata supplied by the sample provider and were not determined by assay-based typing. Overall study results and their limits: The quantity of clinical and demographic metadata differed by source and by participant and was supplied without curation.

In the prospective study, participants were roughly 18 to 95 years old, resided in approximately 25 geographic areas of the United States, and were enrolled through a virtual design. To assign participants to cohorts, the prospective study relied on clinical history that participants themselves reported in a screening survey and a study questionnaire. In the prospective study, whole blood, serum and a nasopharyngeal or oropharyngeal swab were collected from each participant by mobile phlebotomists. Participants in the prospective study had the option to provide additional blood draws and questionnaires over a 2-month period. Blood samples from the prospective study were shipped frozen or at room temperature prior to DNA extraction. TCRbeta CDR3 regions were amplified from genomic DNA by means of the immunoSEQ Assay, a bias-controlled multiplex PCR. The authors' pipeline ran thus. Nucleated cell counts per sample were estimated from amplification of reference gene primers within the assay. Sequence reads were collapsed and filtered to measure the absolute abundance of every unique TCRbeta CDR3 rearrangement. For each sample, productive Simpson clonality was calculated by taking the square root of Simpson's diversity index across productive rearrangements. Entries here come from immuneACCESS through TCRdb and include only in-frame sequences with V and J called. Some clones fail to appear in such tables; in the studies checked, an unresolved V gene covers under half of the shortfall, and the cause of the remainder is unknown. Clone size and V and J calls were adopted from that table, with D and trimming inferred from the DNA. Counted in this sample were hundreds of thousands of clones; approximately 87% of them appeared once. The top ten hold approximately 3% of the sample.

The TCR was taken from a woman aged 45-60 years in a cohort exposed to, infected with or recovered from COVID-19 (not recorded which). Sequenced sample: PBMCs or T cells enriched from blood (not recorded which).

In nucleotides, the sequence is TGTGCCAGCAGTTTTTCAGGGGACGAGCAGTACTTC. This translates into CASSFSGDEQYF. The receptor chain draws on TRBV11-2 and TRBJ2-7; TRBD1 is possibly the D segment (6 matching bases). Counted from cysteine to phenylalanine, this CDR3 has 12 amino acids. The DNA shown is the 36-base CDR3, in frame from base 1. For CDR1 and CDR2, the germline V gene lists SGHAT and FQNNGV. V gives up 6 bases and J gives up 5 bases, and the segment between their germline ends measures 11 bases.